The 10 T cell receptor beta chains reported below all come from one sample, sequenced in a study of cytomegalovirus exposure and HLA in healthy donors (dated by TCRdb to 2016 to 2017). The library was generated by the immunoSEQ multiplex PCR assay. For the multiplex PCR, a mixture combining 60 forward primers for TCR Vbeta segments and 13 reverse primers for TCR Jbeta segments was used. Drawn from immuneACCESS, this table holds only the in-frame rearrangements with V and J called that TCRdb kept. Clones are partly lost; checked studies trace under half to an unresolved V gene and leave the rest unexplained. The sample table contains some 77,000 clones; only one count was recorded for roughly 85% of them. 2% to 3% of the sample comes from the top ten. Sequencing used PBMCs. The receptor source for this set is a man aged 25 to 45 in good health and CMV-seronegative.

This sequence joins TRBV29-1 and TRBJ2-1; 8 bases align to TRBD2. The CDR3 totals 14 residues. With V trimmed by 4 bases and J by 7 bases, 9 bases remained unmatched. Germline CDR1 is SQVTM and CDR2 is ANQGSEA. CDR3 coding DNA: TGCAGCGTTGGGCACAGCGGGAGAGGGAATGAGCAGTTCTTC. Amino acids: CSVGHSGRGNEQFF.

The chain employs TRBV6-6 and TRBJ2-1; TRBD2 aligns across 8 bases. This CDR3 has 15 residues. Germline V gene sequence: CDR1 MNHNY, CDR2 SVGAGI (reference sequence). Trimming took 4 bases from V and 0 from J; bases not matched to a gene: 2. CDR3 DNA: TGTGCCAGCAGTTCGGGGACTAGCTCCTACAATGAGCAGTTCTTC. Translation gives CASSSGTSSYNEQFF.

This rearrangement joins TRBV19 to TRBJ1-1; possible D gene TRBD1, 6 bases. Germline V gives CDR1 LNHDA, CDR2 SQIVND (reference sequence). V lost 7 bases to trimming and J lost 6 bases, with 15 bases between them. CDR3 length equals 13 residues. The CDR3 is CASIPQGYAEAFF. In DNA form, the CDR3 reads TGTGCCAGTATCCCCCAGGGGTACGCTGAAGCTTTCTTT.

This clone was recorded only once. In DNA, the CDR3 is TGTGCCAGCAGCCTTTTAAGGAGGGCCAAGGATGAGCAGTTCTTC. This gives the protein CASSLLRRAKDEQFF. The genes are TRBV11-2 and TRBJ2-1, with a weak D call TRBD2 (6 bases). The germline V gene has CDR1 SGHAT and CDR2 FQNNGV. CDR3 length: 15 residues. V was cut by 5 bases and J by 8 bases, with 19 bases left in between.

The CDR3 bases are TGCGCCAGCAGCTTGCAGGGGGCAGAGACCCAGTACTTC. It translates to CASSLQGAETQYF. The rearrangement links TRBV5-1 to TRBJ2-5, with 8 bases that match TRBD1. The length of the CDR3 is 13 residues. The germline CDR1 and CDR2 sequences are SGHRS and YFSETQ. J lost 4 bases, V lost 1 base, and 0 bases had no gene match.

The chain couples TRBV2 to TRBJ1-1; no firm D call. Trimming left V 4 bases short and J 11 bases short, with 8 bases between. The CDR3 is made up of 10 amino acids. CDR1 SNHLY and CDR2 FYNNEI come from the germline V gene. The CDR3 region is CASSGGMAFF. As DNA, the CDR3 is TGTGCCAGCAGTGGAGGCATGGCTTTCTTT.

J is TRBJ2-1 and V is TRBV28, with TRBD2 as a possible D gene (6 bases). Germline values: CDR1 MDHEN, CDR2 SYDVKM. The CDR3 consists of 15 residues. Trimming shortened V by 5 bases and J by 7 bases, and 18 bases separated the two germline ends. This chain's CDR3 is CASSMDASGGNEQFF. CDR3 DNA: TGTGCCAGCAGTATGGACGCGAGCGGAGGGAATGAGCAGTTCTTC.

V usage is TRBV7-6 and J usage is TRBJ1-5; unclear D gene. V was pared by 3 bases and J by 3 bases, with 6 bases between. The CDR3 is 13 residues long. Germline CDR1 SGHVS, CDR2 FNYEAQ. The CDR3 DNA reads as TGTGCCAGCAGCTTCGGGAACAATCAGCCCCAGCATTTT. Encoded protein: CASSFGNNQPQHF.

V usage is TRBV6-8 and J usage is TRBJ2-3; D gene ambiguous. The germline V gene has CDR1 MNHGY and CDR2 SAAAGT. Trimming pared 10 bases from V and 2 bases from J, leaving 19 bases between. The CDR3 covers 15 residues. The CDR3, as DNA: TGTGCCAAACAGTTATTGGCAGAACTCACAGATACGCAGTATTTT. Translation gives CAKQLLAELTDTQYF.

This clone was counted once. The chain recombines TRBV18 with TRBJ2-3, with D maybe TRBD2 (5 bases). This CDR3 contains 14 residues. Trimming stripped 5 bases from V and 3 bases from J, with 12 bases between. The V gene's germline CDR1 is KGHSH and CDR2 LQKENI. The CDR3 DNA follows: TGTGCCAGCTCAACTGGGTCGGGGACAGATACGCAGTATTTT. Its translation: CASSTGSGTDTQYF. The whole variable domain, remainder taken from reference TRBV18 and TRBJ2-3, is NAGVMQNPRHLVRRRGQEARLRCSPMKGHSHVYWYRQLPEEGLKFMVYLQKENIIDESGMPKERFSAEFPKEGPSILRIQQVVRGDSAAYFCASSTGSGTDTQYFGPGTRLTVL.